This TCR beta chain was recorded in a study of T-cell reconstitution after alpha-beta-depleted transplantation in children. This clonotype was observed at least ten times. Unique molecular identifiers were used to barcode this TCRbeta library. TCRdb reanalysed the PCR reads using MiXCR and keeps one entry per CDR3 protein. The data show fewer than 550,000 distinct CDR3 sequences, about a tenth seen once. V was clipped by 0 bases and J by 5 bases, with 6 bases between them. CDR3 size: 13 residues. The V gene's germline CDR1 is SGHRS and CDR2 YFSETQ. The TCR was taken from a human donor who donated a stem cell graft to a child with acute myeloid leukemia. The sequencing here drew on PBMCs from the stem cell graft donor, taken from the stem cell graft. The chain employs TRBV5-1 and TRBJ2-1, with D unclear. CDR3 sequence reads: CASSLGGDNEQFF. For the CDR3, the DNA is TGCGCCAGCAGCTTGGGCGGCGACAATGAGCAGTTCTTC.